The 12 T cell receptor beta chains below come from one sample, sequenced in a study of regulatory T cells in long-lasting Graves disease. Regarding time point: newly diagnosed GD, antithyroid drugs for less than 3 months. Making the TCR library involved RNA that had been extracted from PBMCs. Building of the TCR beta libraries involved iRepertoire HTBI primers and Arm-PCR of CDR3 regions. TCRdb re-derived calls from the multiplex PCR reads in MiXCR, one entry per CDR3 protein. This table holds under 300,000 distinct CDR3 sequences, over 20% found once. Specimen: peripheral blood mononuclear cells (PBMCs), collected at new diagnosis, from a patient treated with antithyroid drugs. The origin of the receptors is a female donor with Graves disease.

The sample holds many counts of this clonotype. The chain is built from TRBV2 and TRBJ2-3, with 12 bases lining up with TRBD2. This CDR3 region has 15 residues. The junction had 4 bases not matched to a gene; V was cut back by 6 bases and J by 3 bases. Germline values: CDR1 SNHLY, CDR2 FYNNEI. For the CDR3, the DNA is TGTGCCAGCAGAGAGACTAGCGGGAGAACAGATACGCAGTATTTT. It codes for CASRETSGRTDTQYF.

This clonotype was seen at least ten times. This chain joins TRBV7-3 and TRBJ2-7; D tentatively fits TRBD1 or TRBD2 (5 bases each). Germline assignment: CDR1 SGHTA and CDR2 FQGTGA. V was shortened by 5 bases and J by 2 bases, with 19 bases between the two germline ends. The CDR3 extends over 16 amino acids. The CDR3 coding sequence is TGTGCCAGCAGCCCAGCCCCGGGACCCTCCCCCTACGAGCAGTACTTC. Residues: CASSPAPGPSPYEQYF.

This clonotype was counted at least ten times. V and J are TRBV7-2 and TRBJ2-6, with D possibly matching TRBD2 (6 bases). The CDR3 has 17 amino acids. V dropped 5 bases and J dropped 0 bases, with 14 bases sitting between them. Germline values: CDR1 SGHTA, CDR2 FQGNSA. The CDR3 DNA is TGTGCCAGCAGCCTACGGCAGCGGGCCTCTGGGGCCAACGTCCTGACTTTC. Translation: CASSLRQRASGANVLTF. Complete variable domain (other parts from reference TRBV7-2 and TRBJ2-6): GAGVSQSPSNKVTEKGKDVELRCDPISGHTALYWYRQSLGQGLEFLIYFQGNSAPDKSGLPSDRFSAERTGGSVSTLTIQRTQQEDSAVYLCASSLRQRASGANVLTFGAGSRLTVL.

There are many counts of this clonotype. V gene TRBV20-1 combines with J gene TRBJ2-5, with 7 bases identical to TRBD1. With V trimmed by 4 bases and J by 2 bases, 16 bases remained unmatched. CDR3 length: 17 amino acids. Germline lookup yields CDR1 DFQATT and CDR2 SNEGSKA (reference sequence). CDR3 protein: CSATSDLGTEIQETQYF. The CDR3 DNA reads as TGCAGTGCTACCTCAGACCTCGGGACAGAAATTCAAGAGACCCAGTACTTC.

This chain links TRBV12-3 or TRBV12-4 with TRBJ2-4, with a tentative D call TRBD1 (6 bases). The CDR3 is made up of 17 amino acids. V was shortened by 6 bases and J by 1 base, with 19 bases between the two germline ends. CDR3 sequence (DNA): TGTGCCAGCAGCCGCGGTCTAGGGGGATTGGCCAAAAACATTCAGTACTTC. Its protein product is CASSRGLGGLAKNIQYF.

This clonotype came up many times. V and J are TRBV7-2 and TRBJ1-5, with D unresolved. The CDR3 sequence is 13 residues long. V dropped 2 bases and J dropped 8 bases, with 10 bases sitting between them. CDR1 and CDR2 (germline): SGHTA, FQGNSA. CDR3 bases: TGTGCCAGCAGCTTATTAACCGGCGAGCCCCAGCATTTT. It encodes CASSLLTGEPQHF.

This clonotype showed up many times. The CDR3 region has the DNA TGCGCCAGCAGCTTGGGGGGGCGGATTAATGAGCAGTTCTTC. Residues: CASSLGGRINEQFF. The chain recombines TRBV5-1 with TRBJ2-1, with D tentatively TRBD1 (6 bases). Germline V gives CDR1 SGHRS, CDR2 YFSETQ. This CDR3 is 14 amino acids long. V lost 0 bases, J lost 7 bases, and 11 bases lay in between.

In this sample, this clonotype turned up a few times. The chain combines TRBV20-1 with TRBJ2-1, with 7 bases matching TRBD2. Germline values: CDR1 DFQATT, CDR2 SNEGSKA (reference sequence). The CDR3 extends over 15 amino acids. The trim removed 2 bases at V and 8 bases at J, leaving 12 bases unmatched. The chain's CDR3 is CSARTLGRGLDEQFF. CDR3 in DNA: TGCAGTGCTAGAACGTTAGGGAGGGGCCTGGATGAGCAGTTCTTC.

This clonotype was seen ten or more times. This chain connects TRBV29-1 to TRBJ2-7; 10 bases are a match to TRBD1. This CDR3 comprises 15 residues. V gave up 1 base and J gave up 4 bases; unmatched junction bases: 7. CDR1 and CDR2 from the germline V gene are SQVTM and ANQGSEA. As DNA, the CDR3 is TGCAGCGTTGAAGGCCCCGGGACAGGGGCGTACGAGCAGTACTTC. Its protein product is CSVEGPGTGAYEQYF.

This clonotype has just a few counts. The chain has TRBV6-2 or TRBV6-3 and TRBJ2-2; a weak D match, TRBD2 (6 bases). In germline, CDR1 is MNHEY, CDR2 SVGEGT. This CDR3 is built from 13 residues. V lost 5 bases and J lost 6, with 10 bases in between. In DNA, the CDR3 is TGTGCCAGCAGTGGATCGGGGGCCGGGGAGCTGTTTTTT. Protein product: CASSGSGAGELFF.

This clonotype was detected ten times or more. The genes are TRBV20-1 and TRBJ1-2, with D perhaps matching TRBD1 (5 bases). The CDR3 is made up of 13 amino acids. V shed 0 bases and J shed 3 bases, with 8 bases lying between them. Germline CDR1 DFQATT, CDR2 SNEGSKA (reference sequence). The CDR3 reads CSARDEGYYGYTF. In nucleotides, the CDR3 is TGCAGTGCTAGAGATGAGGGGTACTATGGCTACACCTTC.

This clonotype was counted ten times or more. This sequence joins TRBV9 and TRBJ2-3; D call uncertain. Per the germline V gene, CDR1 is SGDLS and CDR2 is YYNGEE. CDR3 length: 14 residues. Trimming shortened V by 0 bases and J by 4 bases, and 9 bases separated the two germline ends. The CDR3 DNA reads TGTGCCAGCAGCGTAGATCCGGGCCCAGATACGCAGTATTTT. As protein: CASSVDPGPDTQYF.